These T cell receptor beta chains were read from a single sample in a study of T cells after yellow fever vaccination. TCRdb re-called the 5' RACE reads through MiXCR, storing one row per CDR3 protein. The top ten hold 3% to 4% of the sample, which has about 260,000 distinct CDR3 sequences, 5.2% seen once. The sequencing here drew on CD4+ T cells sorted from PBMCs, taken on the day of the yellow fever booster vaccination. These receptors were taken from a man between 18 and 29 years old who received the YFV17D yellow fever vaccine. CDR3s include the opening cysteine and the closing phenylalanine or tryptophan. A D gene is named only where the DNA matches it firmly. Clone size is given for some rows only: seen once, a few or many times, or a class if the clone is expanded.

-	TRBJ2-3	-	TRBV30	TGTGCCTGGAGTAGCAAGGGAGTAACAGATACGCAGTATTTT	CAWSSKGVTDTQYF
-	TRBJ1-2	few	TRBV20-1	TGCAGTGCTAGGCAACCGGGACTCCGAAATTGGGGCTATGGCTACACCTTC	CSARQPGLRNWGYGYTF
-	TRBJ2-4	many	TRBV19	TGTGCCAGTAGTATAAAACCCCAAAACATTCAGTACTTC	CASSIKPQNIQYF
-	TRBJ2-2	-	TRBV6-1	TGTGCCAGCAGTGGCAAACAGGGGAACACCGGGGAGCTGTTTTTT	CASSGKQGNTGELFF
-	TRBJ1-1	-	TRBV29-1	TGCAGCGTTGAGGGTGGGGTCAGGGCGAACACTGAAGCTTTCTTT	CSVEGGVRANTEAFF
-	TRBJ2-3	-	TRBV7-2	TGTGCCAGCAGCTCGCGAGCGGCTACGGATACGCAGTATTTT	CASSSRAATDTQYF
-	TRBJ2-5	few	TRBV4-3	TGCGCCAGCAGCCCCGGTATTTGGGAGACCCAGTACTTC	CASSPGIWETQYF
-	TRBJ2-4	-	TRBV18	TGTGCCAGCTCTACACCGGGTTCCCAAAACATTCAGTACTTC	CASSTPGSQNIQYF
-	TRBJ2-7	-	TRBV7-9	TGTGCCAGCAGCTTTTCGACGGAGTCCTACGAGCAGTACTTC	CASSFSTESYEQYF
-	TRBJ2-1	few	TRBV19	TGTGCCAGTAGTATACCGGGACGGATCATGAACAATGAGCAGTTCTTC	CASSIPGRIMNNEQFF
TRBD1	TRBJ1-2	-	TRBV11-2	TGTGCCAGCAGCTCTCAACTGGGACAGGGGGCTTATGGCTACACCTTC	CASSSQLGQGAYGYTF
-	TRBJ2-5	few	TRBV5-1	TGCGCCAGCAGCCGCCCAGGGCAGGGGCAAGAGACCCAGTACTTC	CASSRPGQGQETQYF
TRBD1	TRBJ1-5	few	TRBV7-2	TGTGCCAGCAGCTTTGAGGGGACAGGGAATCAGCCCCAGCATTTT	CASSFEGTGNQPQHF
TRBD1	TRBJ2-2	many	TRBV10-3	TGTGCCATCAGTGTTGGGACAGGAGACACCGGGGAGCTGTTTTTT	CAISVGTGDTGELFF
-	TRBJ2-2	-	TRBV5-4	TGTGCCAGCACCCCGGGACAGAACACCGGGGAGCTGTTTTTT	CASTPGQNTGELFF
TRBD1	TRBJ1-1	few	TRBV5-1	TGCGCCAGCACCCGGACAGGCGGAGGGAACACTGAAGCTTTCTTT	CASTRTGGGNTEAFF
-	TRBJ1-3	few	TRBV19	TGTGCCAGTATTACAGGTGACTCCTCTGGAAACACCATATATTTT	CASITGDSSGNTIYF
-	TRBJ1-2	few	TRBV18	TGTGCCAGCTCACCACCGGGAGCCTTTAACTATGGCTACACCTTC	CASSPPGAFNYGYTF